This T cell receptor (beta chain) came from a study of T cells in tuberculosis. Germline V gene data show CDR1 as LNHDA and CDR2 as SQIVND (reference sequence). The ends were cut back, 8 bases at V and 4 bases at J, with 17 bases in the middle. CDR3 length: 14 residues. On average about 92,000 T cells per donor were immunosequenced. Overall study results and limits: Shorter CDR3-alpha in active tuberculosis partly drove smaller distances. Cases with active tuberculosis were adults, while controls were adolescents.

Profiling relied on immunoSEQ multiplex PCR, and the TCRdb table lists in-frame clones only, not all of them. This repertoire shows tens of thousands of clones, about 95% found once; its top ten account for just under 9.5%. About this clone: Its antigen is as yet unknown.

The sequenced sample was PBMCs. This clonotype originated in a donor aged 10-30 years with latent tuberculosis or without tuberculosis infection. The chain joins TRBV19 to TRBJ1-2; D uncertain. CDR3 bases: TGTGCCAGTTCTTACCCCGGGGAATCCTATGGCTACACCTTC. Encoded protein: CASSYPGESYGYTF.